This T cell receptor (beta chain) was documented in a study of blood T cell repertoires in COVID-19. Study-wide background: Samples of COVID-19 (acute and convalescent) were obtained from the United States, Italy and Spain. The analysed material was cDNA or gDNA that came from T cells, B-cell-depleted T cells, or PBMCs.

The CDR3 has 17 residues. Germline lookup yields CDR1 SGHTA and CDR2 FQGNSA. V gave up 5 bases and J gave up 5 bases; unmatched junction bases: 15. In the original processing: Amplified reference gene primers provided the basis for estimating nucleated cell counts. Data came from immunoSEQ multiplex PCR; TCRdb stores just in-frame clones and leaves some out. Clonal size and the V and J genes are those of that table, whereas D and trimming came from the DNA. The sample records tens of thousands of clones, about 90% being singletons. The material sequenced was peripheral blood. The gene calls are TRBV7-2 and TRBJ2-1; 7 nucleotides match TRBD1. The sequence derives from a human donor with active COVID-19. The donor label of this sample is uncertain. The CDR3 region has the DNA TGTGCCAGCAGCCGCGACAGGGCAAGCGCCGGTCACAATGAGCAGTTCTTC. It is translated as CASSRDRASAGHNEQFF.